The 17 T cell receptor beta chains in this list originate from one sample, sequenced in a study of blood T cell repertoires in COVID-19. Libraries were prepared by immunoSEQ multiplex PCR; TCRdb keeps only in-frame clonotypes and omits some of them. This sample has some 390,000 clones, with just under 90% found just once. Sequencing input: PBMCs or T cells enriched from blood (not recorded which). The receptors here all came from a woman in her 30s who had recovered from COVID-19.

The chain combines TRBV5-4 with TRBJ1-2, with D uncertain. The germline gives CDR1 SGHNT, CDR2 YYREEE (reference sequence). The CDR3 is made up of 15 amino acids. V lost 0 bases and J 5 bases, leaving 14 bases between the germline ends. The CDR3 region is CASSLAEARRYGYTF. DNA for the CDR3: TGTGCCAGCAGCTTGGCCGAAGCAAGGAGGTATGGCTACACCTTC.

The CDR3 bases are TGCGCCAGCAGCGCGAACAGGGTCTCCTATAATTCACCCCTCCACTTT. This sequence encodes CASSANRVSYNSPLHF. The chain couples TRBV5-1 to TRBJ1-6; D might be TRBD1 (6 bases). CDR1 and CDR2 (germline): SGHRS, YFSETQ. Trimming shortened V by 4 bases and J by 0 bases, and 11 bases separated the two germline ends. The CDR3 has 16 residues.

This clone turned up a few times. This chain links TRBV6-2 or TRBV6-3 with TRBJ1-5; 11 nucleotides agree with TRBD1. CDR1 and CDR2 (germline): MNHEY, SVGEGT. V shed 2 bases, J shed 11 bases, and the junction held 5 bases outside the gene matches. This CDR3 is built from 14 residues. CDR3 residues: CASSYGDRGAAQHF. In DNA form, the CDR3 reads TGTGCCAGCAGTTACGGGGACAGGGGGGCGGCCCAGCATTTT.

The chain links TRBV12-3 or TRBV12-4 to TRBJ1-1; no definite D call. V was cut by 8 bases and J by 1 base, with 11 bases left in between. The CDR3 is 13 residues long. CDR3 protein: CASSKHRNTEAFF. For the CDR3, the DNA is TGTGCCAGCTCTAAGCACAGGAACACTGAAGCTTTCTTT.

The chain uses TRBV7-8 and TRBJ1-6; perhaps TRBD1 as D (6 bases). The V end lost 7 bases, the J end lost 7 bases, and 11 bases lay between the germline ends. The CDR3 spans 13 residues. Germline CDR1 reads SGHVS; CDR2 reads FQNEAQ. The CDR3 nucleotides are TGTGCCAGCAAGGGGGTTGGCAATTCACCCCTCCACTTT. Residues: CASKGVGNSPLHF.

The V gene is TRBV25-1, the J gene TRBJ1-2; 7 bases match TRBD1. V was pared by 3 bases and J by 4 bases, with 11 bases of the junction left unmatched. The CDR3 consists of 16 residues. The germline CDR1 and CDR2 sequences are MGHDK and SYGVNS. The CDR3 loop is CASSDPADRAGYGYTF. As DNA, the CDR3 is TGTGCCAGCAGTGACCCAGCAGACAGGGCTGGCTATGGCTACACCTTC.

The DNA for the CDR3 is TGTGCCAGTAGTATACCCCAGGGCGCCCGCTATGGCTACACCTTC. It encodes CASSIPQGARYGYTF. The rearrangement joins TRBV19 to TRBJ1-2; D perhaps matches TRBD1 (5 bases). The CDR3 runs to 15 residues. Germline CDR1 reads LNHDA; CDR2 reads SQIVND (reference sequence). V lost 2 bases and J 4 bases, leaving 14 bases between the germline ends.

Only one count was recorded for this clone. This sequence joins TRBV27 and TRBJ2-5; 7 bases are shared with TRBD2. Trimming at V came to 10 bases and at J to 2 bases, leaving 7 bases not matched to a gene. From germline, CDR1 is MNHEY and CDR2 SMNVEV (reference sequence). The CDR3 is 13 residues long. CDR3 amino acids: CATAGLQQETQYF. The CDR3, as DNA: TGTGCCACCGCGGGACTACAACAAGAGACCCAGTACTTC.

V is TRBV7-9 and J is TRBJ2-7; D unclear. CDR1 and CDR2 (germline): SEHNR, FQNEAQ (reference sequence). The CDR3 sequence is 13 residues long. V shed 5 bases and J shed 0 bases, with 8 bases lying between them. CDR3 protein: CASSATYSYEQYF. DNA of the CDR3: TGTGCCAGCAGCGCGACATACTCCTACGAGCAGTACTTC.

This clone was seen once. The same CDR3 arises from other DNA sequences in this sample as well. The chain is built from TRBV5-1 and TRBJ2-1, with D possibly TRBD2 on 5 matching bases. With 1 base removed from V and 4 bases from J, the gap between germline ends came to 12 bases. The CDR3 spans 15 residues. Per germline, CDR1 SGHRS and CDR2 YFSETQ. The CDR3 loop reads CASSLRTGSYNEQFF. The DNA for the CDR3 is TGCGCCAGCAGCTTGCGAACGGGATCGTACAATGAGCAGTTCTTC.

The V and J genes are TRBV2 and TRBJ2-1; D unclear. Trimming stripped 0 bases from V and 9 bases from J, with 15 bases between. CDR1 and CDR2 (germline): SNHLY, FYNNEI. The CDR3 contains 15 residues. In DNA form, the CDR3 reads TGTGCCAGCAGTGAAGCGCTTCGGCAGGTTAGTGAGCAGTTCTTC. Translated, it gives CASSEALRQVSEQFF.

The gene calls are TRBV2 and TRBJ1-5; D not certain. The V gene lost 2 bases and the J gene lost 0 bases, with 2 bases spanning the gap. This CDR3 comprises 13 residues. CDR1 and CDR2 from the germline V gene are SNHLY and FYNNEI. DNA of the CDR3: TGTGCCAGCAGTGAATATAGCAATCAGCCCCAGCATTTT. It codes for CASSEYSNQPQHF.

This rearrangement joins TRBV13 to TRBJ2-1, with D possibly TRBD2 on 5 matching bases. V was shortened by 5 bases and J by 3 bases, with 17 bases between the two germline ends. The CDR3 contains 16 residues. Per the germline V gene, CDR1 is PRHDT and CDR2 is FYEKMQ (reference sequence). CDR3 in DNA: TGTGCCAGCAGCCCTCCCGCTCGGGGTTTCTACAATGAGCAGTTCTTC. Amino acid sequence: CASSPPARGFYNEQFF.

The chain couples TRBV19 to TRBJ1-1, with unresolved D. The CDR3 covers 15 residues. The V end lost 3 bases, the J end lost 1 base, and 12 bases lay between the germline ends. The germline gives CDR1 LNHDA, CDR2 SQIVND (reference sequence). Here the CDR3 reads CASSIRQVRNTEAFF. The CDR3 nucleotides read TGTGCCAGTAGTATTCGTCAGGTTCGGAACACTGAAGCTTTCTTT.

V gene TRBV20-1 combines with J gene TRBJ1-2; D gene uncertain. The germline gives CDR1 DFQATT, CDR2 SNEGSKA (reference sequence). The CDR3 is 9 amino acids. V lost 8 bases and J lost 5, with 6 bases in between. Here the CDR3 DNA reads TGCAGTCCACTATATGGCTACACCTTC. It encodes CSPLYGYTF.

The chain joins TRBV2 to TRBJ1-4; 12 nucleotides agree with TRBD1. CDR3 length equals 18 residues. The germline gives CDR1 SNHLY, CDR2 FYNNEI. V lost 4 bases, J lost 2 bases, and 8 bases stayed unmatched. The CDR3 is CASSGGTGGLGTNEKLFF. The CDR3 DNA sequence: TGTGCCAGCAGTGGCGGGACAGGGGGCTTGGGGACTAATGAAAAACTGTTTTTT. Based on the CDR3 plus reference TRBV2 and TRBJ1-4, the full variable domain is EPEVTQTPSHQVTQMGQEVILRCVPISNHLYFYWYRQILGQKVEFLVSFYNNEISEKSEIFDDQFSVERPDGSNFTLKIRSTKLEDSAMYFCASSGGTGGLGTNEKLFFGSGTQLSVL.

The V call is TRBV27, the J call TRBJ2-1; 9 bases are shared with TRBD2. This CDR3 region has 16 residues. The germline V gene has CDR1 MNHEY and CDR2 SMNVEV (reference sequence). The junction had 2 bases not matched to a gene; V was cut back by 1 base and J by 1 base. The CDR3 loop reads CASSLFSGRSYNEQFF. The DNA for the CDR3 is TGTGCCAGCAGTTTATTCAGCGGGAGGTCCTACAATGAGCAGTTCTTC.